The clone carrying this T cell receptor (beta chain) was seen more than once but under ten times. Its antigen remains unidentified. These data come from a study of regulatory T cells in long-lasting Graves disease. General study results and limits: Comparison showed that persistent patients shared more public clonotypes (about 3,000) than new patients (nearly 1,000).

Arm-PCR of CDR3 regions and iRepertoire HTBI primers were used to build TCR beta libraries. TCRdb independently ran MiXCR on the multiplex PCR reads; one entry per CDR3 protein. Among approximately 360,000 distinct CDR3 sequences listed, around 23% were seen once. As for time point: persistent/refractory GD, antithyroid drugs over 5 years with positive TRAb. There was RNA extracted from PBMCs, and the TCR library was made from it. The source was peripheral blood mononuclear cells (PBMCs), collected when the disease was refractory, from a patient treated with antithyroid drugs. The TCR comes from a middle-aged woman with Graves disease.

The CDR3 region has the DNA TGTGCCACCAGTGAGCAGGGTATCTACAATGAGCAGTTCTTC. It is translated as CATSEQGIYNEQFF. The chain links TRBV24-1 to TRBJ2-1; D perhaps matches TRBD1 (5 bases). This CDR3 spans 14 amino acids. The germline V and J ends were trimmed by 4 bases and 3 bases, with 9 bases remaining between them. Germline assignment: CDR1 KGHDR and CDR2 SFDVKD.